Presented here are 12 T cell receptor beta chains from one specimen sequenced in a study of T-cell memory formation after mild COVID-19 (dated by TCRdb to the early 2020s). Libraries came from 5' RACE. Instrument used: Illumina NovaSeq 6000. TCRdb passed the public sequencing reads through fastp at Q25 and MiXCR, retaining productive beta sequences. Each entry merges the rows of one CDR3 protein and shows their most common DNA and genes. Here the sample has roughly 300,000 distinct CDR3 sequences; roughly an eighth occur a single time. Around a fifth of the sample is in the top ten clones. The sequencing sample was made of PBMCs or a T cell subset sorted from them (not recorded which). These receptors were taken from a man younger than 30 who had mild COVID-19 (a few samples of this study predate the infection). The sample titles of this study are shuffled in the database, so cell type and time point are left out; the donor was told from shared clones.

This clonotype was seen more than once but under ten times. The chain is built from TRBV5-5 and TRBJ2-1; the D is unclear. V dropped 0 bases and J dropped 4 bases, with 14 bases sitting between them. This CDR3 has 16 amino acids. Per the germline V gene, CDR1 is SGHKS and CDR2 is YYEKEE (reference sequence). As DNA, the CDR3 is TGTGCCAGCAGCTTGGATATTAGAAGGGTATACAATGAGCAGTTCTTC. It codes for CASSLDIRRVYNEQFF.

This clonotype was observed a few times. This chain links TRBV6-5 with TRBJ2-2, with D possibly being TRBD1 or TRBD2 (5 bases each). V lost 8 bases and J 2 bases, leaving 12 bases between the germline ends. The germline V gene has CDR1 MNHEY and CDR2 SVGAGI. The CDR3 has 14 residues. CDR3 nucleotides: TGTGCCAGCTGTTGGGGGAGAAACACCGGGGAGCTGTTTTTT. As protein: CASCWGRNTGELFF.

This clonotype was counted ten times or more. The V and J genes are TRBV5-1 and TRBJ2-2; 9 bases map to TRBD1. Germline V lookup: CDR1 SGHRS, CDR2 YFSETQ. V shed 4 bases, J shed 8 bases, and the junction held 9 bases outside the gene matches. The CDR3 extends over 15 amino acids. CDR3 region: CASSTPGQGTGELFF. CDR3 DNA: TGCGCCAGCAGCACACCCGGACAGGGGACGGGGGAGCTGTTTTTT.

This chain uses TRBV10-3 with TRBJ2-5; 8 bases are a match to TRBD2. V lost 3 bases and J lost 1; bases outside the gene matches: 1. The CDR3 is 14 amino acids. Looked up from germline, CDR1 is ENHRY and CDR2 is SYGVKD. The CDR3 nucleotides read TGTGCCATCAGTGACCGGGGGGGCCAAGAGACCCAGTACTTC. Its protein is CAISDRGGQETQYF.

The rearrangement joins TRBV7-4 to TRBJ2-7; 7 bases are a match to TRBD1. This CDR3 has 15 residues. Per germline, CDR1 SGHVT and CDR2 SQSDAQ. Trimming took 5 bases from V and 6 from J; bases not matched to a gene: 13. The chain's CDR3 is CASSDSGTDRIEQYF. The CDR3 DNA is TGTGCCAGCAGCGATTCTGGGACAGATCGAATCGAGCAGTACTTC.

Only a few counts were recorded for this clonotype. J is TRBJ1-1 and V is TRBV5-1; D ambiguous. The CDR3 covers 14 residues. Trimming left V 6 bases short and J 4 bases short, with 16 bases between. Germline V gives CDR1 SGHRS, CDR2 YFSETQ. CDR3 region: CASIPADPGTEAFF. CDR3 bases: TGCGCCAGCATCCCGGCTGATCCCGGCACTGAAGCTTTCTTT.

This clonotype has just a few counts. The chain's CDR3 is CASGPGLGGGKTQYF. The CDR3 region has the DNA TGCGCCAGCGGACCGGGCCTAGGGGGTGGAAAGACCCAGTACTTC. This chain joins TRBV4-3 and TRBJ2-5, with TRBD1 as a possible D gene (6 bases). Germline lookup yields CDR1 LGHNA and CDR2 YSLEER. V was pared by 8 bases and J by 6 bases, with 22 bases between. The length of the CDR3 is 15 residues.

In its sample, this clonotype was seen a few times. V usage is TRBV21-1 and J usage is TRBJ1-1. TRBV21-1 is reported as a pseudogene. CDR3 length equals 10 residues. CDR3 protein: CASNSLRAFF. CDR3 sequence (DNA): TGTGCCAGCAACAGCTTACGAGCTTTCTTT.

The table lists this clonotype with a few counts. This chain links TRBV7-2 with TRBJ1-2; 7 bases match TRBD1. Germline V CDR1 and CDR2: SGHTA, FQGNSA. With 10 bases clipped from V and 2 bases from J, the junction kept 10 bases outside the gene matches. The CDR3 spans 14 residues. The chain's CDR3 is CATTKDRTNYGYTF. CDR3 in DNA: TGTGCCACCACTAAGGACAGGACGAACTATGGCTACACCTTC.

In its sample, this clonotype was seen a few times. The rearrangement joins TRBV6-5 to TRBJ2-1, with 8 bases that match TRBD2. Looked up from germline, CDR1 is MNHEY and CDR2 is SVGAGI. The CDR3 sequence is 17 residues long. Unmatched junction bases numbered 15, after V lost 2 bases and J lost 9 bases. The CDR3 region is CASSYPRGRGGPREQFF. Written as DNA, the CDR3 is TGTGCCAGCAGTTACCCCCGAGGGCGCGGGGGGCCCCGTGAGCAGTTCTTC.

This clonotype showed up just a few times. This rearrangement joins TRBV5-1 to TRBJ2-7, with a tentative D call TRBD1 (6 bases). CDR1 SGHRS and CDR2 YFSETQ come from the germline V gene. This CDR3 comprises 14 residues. The V and J ends lost 6 bases and 6 bases respectively, with 19 bases between them. Written as DNA, the CDR3 is TGCGCCAGCACCTTTCTACCCCAGGGGAGCGAGCAGTACTTC. It yields the protein CASTFLPQGSEQYF.

The chain is built from TRBV5-1 and TRBJ2-5, with TRBD2 matching over 12 bases. This CDR3 contains 16 residues. J lost 2 bases, V lost 0 bases, and 2 bases had no gene match. In germline, CDR1 is SGHRS, CDR2 YFSETQ. CDR3 loop: CASSLGLAGEQETQYF. In DNA form, the CDR3 reads TGCGCCAGCAGCTTGGGACTAGCGGGGGAGCAAGAGACCCAGTACTTC. The variable domain in full, with the rest retrieved from reference TRBV5-1 and TRBJ2-5, is KAGVTQTPRYLIKTRGQQVTLSCSPISGHRSVSWYQQTPGQGLQFLFEYFSETQRNKGNFPGRFSGRQFSNSRSEMNVSTLELGDSALYLCASSLGLAGEQETQYFGPGTRLLVL.